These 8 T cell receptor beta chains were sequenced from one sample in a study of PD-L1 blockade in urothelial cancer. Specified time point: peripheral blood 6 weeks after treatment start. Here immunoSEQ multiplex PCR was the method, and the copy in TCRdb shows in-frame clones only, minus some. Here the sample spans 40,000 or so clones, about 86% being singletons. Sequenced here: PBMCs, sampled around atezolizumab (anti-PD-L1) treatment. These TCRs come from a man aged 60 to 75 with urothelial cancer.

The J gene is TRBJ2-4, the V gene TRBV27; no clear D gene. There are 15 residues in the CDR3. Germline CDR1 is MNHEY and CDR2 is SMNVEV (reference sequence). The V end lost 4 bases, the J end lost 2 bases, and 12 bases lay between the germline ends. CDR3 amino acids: CASSSPLGPKNIQYF. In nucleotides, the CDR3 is TGTGCCAGCAGTTCCCCGCTAGGCCCCAAAAACATTCAGTACTTC.

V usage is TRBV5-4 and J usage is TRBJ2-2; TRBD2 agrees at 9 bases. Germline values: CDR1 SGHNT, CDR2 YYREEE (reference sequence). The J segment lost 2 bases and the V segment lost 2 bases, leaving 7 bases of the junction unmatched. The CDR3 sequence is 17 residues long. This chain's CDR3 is CASSLGAGGPNTGELFF. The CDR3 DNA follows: TGTGCCAGCAGCTTAGGAGCGGGGGGTCCAAACACCGGGGAGCTGTTTTTT. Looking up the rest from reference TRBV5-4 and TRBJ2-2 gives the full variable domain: ETGVTQSPTHLIKTRGQQVTLRCSSQSGHNTVSWYQQALGQGPQFIFQYYREEENGRGNFPPRFSGLQFPNYSSELNVNALELDDSALYLCASSLGAGGPNTGELFFGEGSRLTVL.

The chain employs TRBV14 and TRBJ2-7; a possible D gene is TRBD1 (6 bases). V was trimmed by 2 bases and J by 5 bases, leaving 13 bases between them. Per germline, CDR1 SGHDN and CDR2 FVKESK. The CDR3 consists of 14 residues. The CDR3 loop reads CASSQRQGYDEQYF. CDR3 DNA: TGTGCCAGCAGCCAACGGCAGGGGTACGACGAGCAGTACTTC.

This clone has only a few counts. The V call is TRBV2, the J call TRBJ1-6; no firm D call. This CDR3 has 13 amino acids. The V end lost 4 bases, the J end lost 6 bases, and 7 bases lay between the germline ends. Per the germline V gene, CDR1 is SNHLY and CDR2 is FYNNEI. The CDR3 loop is CASSVAGNSPLHF. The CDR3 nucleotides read TGTGCCAGCAGTGTTGCGGGTAATTCACCCCTCCACTTT.

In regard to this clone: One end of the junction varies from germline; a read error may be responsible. For the CDR3, the DNA is TGTGCCAGCAGCCAAGATTTAGGACAGGGAGCCATTAGCGGGAGGCTCTTC. Translated, it gives CASSQDLGQGAISGRLF. V usage is TRBV14 and J usage is TRBJ2-1; 10 positions match TRBD2. This CDR3 region has 17 residues. Germline loops: CDR1 SGHDN, CDR2 FVKESK.

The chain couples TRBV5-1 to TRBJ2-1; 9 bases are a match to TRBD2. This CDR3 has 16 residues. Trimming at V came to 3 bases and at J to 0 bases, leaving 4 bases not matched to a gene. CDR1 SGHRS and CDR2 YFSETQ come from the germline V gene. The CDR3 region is CASSSSGASSYNEQFF. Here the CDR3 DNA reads TGCGCCAGCAGCTCTAGCGGGGCCAGCTCCTACAATGAGCAGTTCTTC.

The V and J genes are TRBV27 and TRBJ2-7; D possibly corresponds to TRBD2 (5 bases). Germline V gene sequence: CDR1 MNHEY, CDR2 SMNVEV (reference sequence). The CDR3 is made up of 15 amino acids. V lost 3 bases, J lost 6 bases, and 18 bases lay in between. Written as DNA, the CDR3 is TGTGCCAGCAGTTTTGGTTCGGCGGGTCACGGCGAGCAGTACTTC. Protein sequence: CASSFGSAGHGEQYF.

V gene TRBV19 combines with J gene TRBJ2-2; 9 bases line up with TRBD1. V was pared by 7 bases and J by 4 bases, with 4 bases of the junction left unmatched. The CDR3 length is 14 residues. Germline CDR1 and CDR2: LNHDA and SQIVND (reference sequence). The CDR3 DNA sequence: TGTGCCAGTAACCAGGGACAGGGCACCGGGGAGCTGTTTTTT. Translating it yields CASNQGQGTGELFF.